This entry features one T cell receptor beta chain sequence. Its antigen is not identified. This record comes from a study of CD8 T cells in Susac syndrome. General study results and limits: Acknowledgment was made by the study that its TCR sequencing and HLA analysis involved a relatively small number of individuals.

The germline CDR1 and CDR2 sequences are SGHAT and FQDESV (reference sequence). The CDR3 length is 14 residues. The ends lost 4 bases at V and 1 base at J; junction bases unmatched: 2. Negative isolation was used for CD8+ and CD4+ T cells and FACS enrichment for TEMRA cells. RNA totalling roughly 0.45 to 1 ug underwent reverse transcription with random hexamers. TCR beta CDR3 was amplified by immunoSEQ multiplex PCR. This amplification extended across 54 Vbeta and 13 Jbeta segments. Using its own MiXCR run on the immunoSEQ multiplex PCR reads, TCRdb lists one record per CDR3 protein. In the table there are fewer than 350,000 distinct CDR3 sequences, 92% of which are singletons.

This rearrangement joins TRBV11-1 to TRBJ2-7; 9 nucleotides agree with TRBD1. Input material: CD4+ T cells from PBMCs. The receptor comes from a human donor with multiple sclerosis. The CDR3 region is CASSWDRASYEQYF. CDR3 coding DNA: TGTGCCAGCAGCTGGGACAGGGCGTCCTACGAGCAGTACTTC. Using reference TRBV11-1 and TRBJ2-7 for the parts outside the CDR3, the full variable domain is EAEVAQSPRYKITEKSQAVAFWCDPISGHATLYWYRQILGQGPELLVQFQDESVVDDSQLPKDRFSAERLKGVDSTLKIQPAELGDSAMYLCASSWDRASYEQYFGPGTRLTVT.